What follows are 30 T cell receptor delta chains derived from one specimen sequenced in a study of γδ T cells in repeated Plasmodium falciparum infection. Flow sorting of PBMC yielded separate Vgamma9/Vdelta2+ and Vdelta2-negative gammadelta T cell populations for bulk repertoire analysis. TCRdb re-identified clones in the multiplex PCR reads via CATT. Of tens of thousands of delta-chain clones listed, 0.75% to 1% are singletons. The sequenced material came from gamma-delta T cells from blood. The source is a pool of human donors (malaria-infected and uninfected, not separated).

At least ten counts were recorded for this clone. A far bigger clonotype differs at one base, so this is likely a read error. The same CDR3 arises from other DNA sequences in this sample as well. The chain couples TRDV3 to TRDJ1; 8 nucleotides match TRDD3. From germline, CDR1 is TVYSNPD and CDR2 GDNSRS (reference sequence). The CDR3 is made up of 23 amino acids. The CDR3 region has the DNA TGCGCCTTTAGAGGGGTTAGGTCGGGCCTACAGGGTGGGGGATTACTGTACACCGATAAACTCATCTTT. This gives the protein CAFRGVRSGLQGGGLLYTDKLIF.

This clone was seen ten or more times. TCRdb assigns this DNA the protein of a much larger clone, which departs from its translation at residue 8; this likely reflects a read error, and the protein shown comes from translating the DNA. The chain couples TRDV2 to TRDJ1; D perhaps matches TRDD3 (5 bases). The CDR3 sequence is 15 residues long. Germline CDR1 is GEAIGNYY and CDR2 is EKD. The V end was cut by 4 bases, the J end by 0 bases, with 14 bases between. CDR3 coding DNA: TGTGCCTGTGAACGTTCGGGGGCCTACACCGATAAACTCATCTTT. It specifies CACERSGAYTDKLIF.

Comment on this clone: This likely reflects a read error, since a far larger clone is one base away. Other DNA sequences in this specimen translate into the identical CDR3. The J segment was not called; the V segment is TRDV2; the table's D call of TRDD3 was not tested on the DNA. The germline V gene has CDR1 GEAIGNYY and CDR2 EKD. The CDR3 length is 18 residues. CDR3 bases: TGTGCCTGTGACACCGTTTCTACTGGGGGATCGTACACCGATAAACTCATTTTT. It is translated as CACDTVSTGGSYTDKLIF.

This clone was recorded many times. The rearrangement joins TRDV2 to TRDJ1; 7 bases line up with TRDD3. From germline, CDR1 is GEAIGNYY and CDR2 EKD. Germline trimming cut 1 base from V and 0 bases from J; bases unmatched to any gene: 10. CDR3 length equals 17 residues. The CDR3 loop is CACDTLGISQYTDKLIF. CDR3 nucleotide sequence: TGTGCCTGTGACACGCTGGGGATAAGCCAGTACACCGATAAACTCATCTTT.

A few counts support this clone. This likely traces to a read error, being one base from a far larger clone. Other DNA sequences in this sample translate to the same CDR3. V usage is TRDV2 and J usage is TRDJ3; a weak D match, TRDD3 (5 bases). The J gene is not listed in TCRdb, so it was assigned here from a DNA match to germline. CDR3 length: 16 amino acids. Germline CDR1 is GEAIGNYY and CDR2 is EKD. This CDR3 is CACDTVGSWDTRQMFF. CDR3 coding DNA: TGTGCCTGTGACACCGTGGGATCCTGGGACACCCGGCAGATGTTTTTC.

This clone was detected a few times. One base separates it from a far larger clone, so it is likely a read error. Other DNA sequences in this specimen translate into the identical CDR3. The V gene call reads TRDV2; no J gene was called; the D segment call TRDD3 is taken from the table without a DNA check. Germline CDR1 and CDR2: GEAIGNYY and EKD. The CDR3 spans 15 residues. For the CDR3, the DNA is TGTGCCTGTGACACTCAGGATACTCTCACCGATAAACTCATCTTC. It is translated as CACDTQDTLTDKLIF.

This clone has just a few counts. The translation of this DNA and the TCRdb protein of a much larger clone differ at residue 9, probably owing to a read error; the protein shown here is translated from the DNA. The DNA for the CDR3 is TGTGCTCTTGGGGAGATTGGCCGTCGAGATACCTTTCATTTCCTGTACCGGAGGATTTGGGGGATAACGTTACTCGATAAACTCATCTTT. Translating gives CALGEIGRRDTFHFLYRRIWGITLLDKLIF. The gene calls are TRDV1 and TRDJ1; TRDD3 agrees at 9 bases. TCRdb supplies no J gene; here it was assigned by aligning the nucleotide sequence to germline. The CDR3 is 30 residues long. J lost 4 bases, V lost 3 bases, and 51 bases had no gene match. Germline V gene data show CDR1 as TSWWSYY and CDR2 as QGS.

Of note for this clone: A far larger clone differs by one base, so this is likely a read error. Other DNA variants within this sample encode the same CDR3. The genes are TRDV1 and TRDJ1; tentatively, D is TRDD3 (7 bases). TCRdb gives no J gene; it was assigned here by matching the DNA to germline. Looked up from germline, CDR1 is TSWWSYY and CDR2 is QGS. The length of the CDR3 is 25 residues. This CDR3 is CALGDRGVWSFPLGQGVPRTDKLIF. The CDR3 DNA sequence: TGTGCCCTTGGGGACAGAGGAGTTTGGTCCTTCCCACTGGGGCAAGGGGTTCCACGCACCGATAAACTCATCTTT.

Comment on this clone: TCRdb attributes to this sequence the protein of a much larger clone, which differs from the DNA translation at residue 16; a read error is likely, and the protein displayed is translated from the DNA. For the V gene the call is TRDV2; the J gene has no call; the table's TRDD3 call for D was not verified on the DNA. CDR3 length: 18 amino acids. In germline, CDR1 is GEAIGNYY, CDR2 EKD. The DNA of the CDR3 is TGTGCCTGTGACACCGTCGGGGCCCAGGAAGGGAACACCGATAAACACATCTTT. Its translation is CACDTVGAQEGNTDKHIF.

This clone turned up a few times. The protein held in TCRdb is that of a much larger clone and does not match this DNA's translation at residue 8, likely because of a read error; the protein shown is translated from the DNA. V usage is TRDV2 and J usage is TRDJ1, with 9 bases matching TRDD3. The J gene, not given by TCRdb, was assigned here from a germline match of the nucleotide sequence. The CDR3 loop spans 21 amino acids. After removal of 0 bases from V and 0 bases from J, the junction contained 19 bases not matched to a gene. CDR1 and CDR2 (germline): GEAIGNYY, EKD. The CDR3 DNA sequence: TGTGCCTGTGACACCTTAAAACCGGGGGATACTGGCCTCATACACACCGATAAACTCATCTTT. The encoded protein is CACDTLKPGDTGLIHTDKLIF.

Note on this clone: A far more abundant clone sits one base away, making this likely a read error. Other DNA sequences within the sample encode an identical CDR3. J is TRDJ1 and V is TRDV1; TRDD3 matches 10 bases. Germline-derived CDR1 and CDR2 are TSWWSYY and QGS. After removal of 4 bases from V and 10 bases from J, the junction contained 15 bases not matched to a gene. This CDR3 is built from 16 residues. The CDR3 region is CALGVLGYWGMAGLIF. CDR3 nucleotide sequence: TGTGCTCTTGGGGTTCTAGGGTACTGGGGGATGGCAGGACTCATCTTT.

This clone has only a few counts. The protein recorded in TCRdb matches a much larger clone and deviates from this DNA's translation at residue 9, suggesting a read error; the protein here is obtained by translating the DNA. The CDR3 sequence is CALGDVPYYPYYWGINTDKLIF. CDR3 in DNA: TGTGCTCTTGGGGACGTTCCCTACTATCCGTATTACTGGGGGATAAACACCGATAAACTCATCTTT. The J gene is TRDJ1, the V gene TRDV1, with 11 bases matching TRDD3. Here the J gene was assigned by germline matching of the DNA, as TCRdb has none. CDR1 and CDR2 from the germline V gene are TSWWSYY and QGS. V dropped 3 bases and J dropped 0; count of bases not matched to a gene: 21. The CDR3 extends over 22 amino acids.

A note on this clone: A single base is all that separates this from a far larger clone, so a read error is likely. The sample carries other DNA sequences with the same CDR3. The CDR3 nucleotides are TGTGCCTGTGACTCCTTCCGTACTGGGGGACCCCCGTACACCGATAAGCTCATCTTT. Its translation: CACDSFRTGGPPYTDKLIF. For the V gene the call is TRDV2; the J gene has no call; TRDD3 is taken as the D call from the table, unchecked against the DNA. Germline CDR1 GEAIGNYY, CDR2 EKD. There are 19 residues in the CDR3.

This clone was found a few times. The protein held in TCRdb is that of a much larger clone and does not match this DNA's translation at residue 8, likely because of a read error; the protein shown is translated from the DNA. CDR3 sequence reads: CACDTVGRGESWDTRQMFF. In nucleotides, the CDR3 is TGTGCCTGTGACACCGTTGGGAGAGGAGAATCCTGGGACACCCGACAGATGTTTTTC. The gene calls are TRDV2 and TRDJ3; D call uncertain. TCRdb records no J gene; here it was assigned by comparing the DNA to germline. CDR3 length equals 19 residues. V lost 0 bases and J 1 base, leaving 15 bases between the germline ends. Germline V gene sequence: CDR1 GEAIGNYY, CDR2 EKD.

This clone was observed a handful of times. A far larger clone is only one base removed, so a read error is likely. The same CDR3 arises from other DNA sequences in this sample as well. CDR3 sequence (DNA): TGTGCTCTTGGGGAACTTCGGAACCAACTGGGGGATACGTCAGGTGGGAAGCTCATCTTT. Its protein is CALGELRNQLGDTSGGKLIF. The J gene is uncalled and the V gene is TRDV1; TRDD3 is taken as the D call from the table, unchecked against the DNA. Germline-derived CDR1 and CDR2 are TSWWSYY and QGS. The CDR3 loop spans 20 amino acids.

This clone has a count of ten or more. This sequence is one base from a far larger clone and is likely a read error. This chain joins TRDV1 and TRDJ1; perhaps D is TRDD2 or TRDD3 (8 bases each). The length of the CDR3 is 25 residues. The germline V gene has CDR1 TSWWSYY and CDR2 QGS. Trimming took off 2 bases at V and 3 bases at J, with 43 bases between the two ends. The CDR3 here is CALGEAPPPASYPYWGLEYADKLIF. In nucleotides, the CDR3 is TGTGCTCTTGGGGAAGCGCCACCCCCGGCTTCCTACCCTTACTGGGGGCTGGAGTACGCCGATAAACTCATCTTT.

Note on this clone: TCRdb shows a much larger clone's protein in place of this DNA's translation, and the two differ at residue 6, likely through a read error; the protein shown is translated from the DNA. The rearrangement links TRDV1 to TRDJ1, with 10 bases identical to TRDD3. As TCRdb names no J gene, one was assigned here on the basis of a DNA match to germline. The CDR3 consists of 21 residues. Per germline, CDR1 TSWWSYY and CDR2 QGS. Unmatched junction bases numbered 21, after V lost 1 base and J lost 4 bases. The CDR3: CALGEPGPTELLGDWCDKLIF. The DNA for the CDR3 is TGTGCTCTTGGGGAACCCGGTCCTACAGAGCTACTGGGGGATTGGTGCGATAAACTCATCTTT.

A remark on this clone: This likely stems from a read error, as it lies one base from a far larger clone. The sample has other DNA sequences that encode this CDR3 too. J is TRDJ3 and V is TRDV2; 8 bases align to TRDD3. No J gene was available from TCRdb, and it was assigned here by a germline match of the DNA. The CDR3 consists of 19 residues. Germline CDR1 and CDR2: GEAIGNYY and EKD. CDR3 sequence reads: CACDTGGYLSSWDTRQMFF. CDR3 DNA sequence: TGCGCCTGTGACACTGGGGGGTACCTAAGCTCCTGGGACACCCGACAGATGTTTTTC.

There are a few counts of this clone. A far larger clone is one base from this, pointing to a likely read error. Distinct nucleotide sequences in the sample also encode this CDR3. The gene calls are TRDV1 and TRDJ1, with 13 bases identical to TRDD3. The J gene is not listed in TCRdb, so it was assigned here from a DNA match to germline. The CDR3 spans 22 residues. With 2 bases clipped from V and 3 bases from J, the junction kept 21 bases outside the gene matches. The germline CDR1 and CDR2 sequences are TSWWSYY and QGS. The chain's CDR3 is CALGERLVPRVTGGYASDKLIF. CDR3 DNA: TGTGCTCTTGGGGAAAGACTCGTCCCCCGGGTTACTGGGGGATACGCGTCCGATAAACTCATCTTT.

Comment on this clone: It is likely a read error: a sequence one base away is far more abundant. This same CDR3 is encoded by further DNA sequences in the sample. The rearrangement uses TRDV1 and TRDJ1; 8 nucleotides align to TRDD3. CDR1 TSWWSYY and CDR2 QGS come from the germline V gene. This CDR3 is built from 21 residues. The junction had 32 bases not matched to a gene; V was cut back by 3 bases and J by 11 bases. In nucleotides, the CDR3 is TGTGCTCTTGGGGAGAGGTATTTTAATACTATAAGGGATACGAGAGTGGTGAATCTCATCTTT. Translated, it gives CALGERYFNTIRDTRVVNLIF.

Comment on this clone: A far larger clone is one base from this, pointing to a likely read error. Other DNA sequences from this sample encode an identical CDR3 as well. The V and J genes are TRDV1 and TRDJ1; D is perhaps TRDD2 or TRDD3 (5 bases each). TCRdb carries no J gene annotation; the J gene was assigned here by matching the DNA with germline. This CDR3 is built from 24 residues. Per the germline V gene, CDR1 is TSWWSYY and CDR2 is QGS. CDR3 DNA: TGTGCGCTTGGGGTCCTTTCCCTACACGGTCTTTCCGGCCAGGGACGACGATCCACCGATAAACTCATCTTT. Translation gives CALGVLSLHGLSGQGRRSTDKLIF.

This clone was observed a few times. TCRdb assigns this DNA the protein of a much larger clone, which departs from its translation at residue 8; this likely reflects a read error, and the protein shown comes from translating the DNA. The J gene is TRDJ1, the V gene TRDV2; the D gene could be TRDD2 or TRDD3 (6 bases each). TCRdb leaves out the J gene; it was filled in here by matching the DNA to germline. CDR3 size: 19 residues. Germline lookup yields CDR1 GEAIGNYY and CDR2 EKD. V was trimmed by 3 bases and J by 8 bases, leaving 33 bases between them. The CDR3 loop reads CACDPLGRAPSEVDSKLIF. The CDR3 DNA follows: TGTGCCTGTGACCCCCTGGGGAGGGCCCCTTCCGAGGTGGACAGCAAACTCATCTTT.

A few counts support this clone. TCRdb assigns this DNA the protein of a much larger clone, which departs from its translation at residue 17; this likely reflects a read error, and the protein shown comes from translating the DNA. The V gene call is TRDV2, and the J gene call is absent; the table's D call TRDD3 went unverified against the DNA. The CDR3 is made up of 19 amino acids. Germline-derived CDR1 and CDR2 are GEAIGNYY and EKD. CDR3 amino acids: CACASPGGYWGSPRAKPIF. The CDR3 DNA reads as TGTGCCTGTGCCTCCCCCGGGGGGTACTGGGGGTCACCCCGGGCTAAACCCATCTTT.

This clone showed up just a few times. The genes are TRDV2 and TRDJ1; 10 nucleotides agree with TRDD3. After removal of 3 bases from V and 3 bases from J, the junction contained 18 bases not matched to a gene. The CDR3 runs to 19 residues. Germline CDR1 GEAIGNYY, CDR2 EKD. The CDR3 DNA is TGTGCCTGTGACCCCCTCACTGTACTGGGGGATGAGGAGGCCGATAAACTCATCTTT. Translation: CACDPLTVLGDEEADKLIF.

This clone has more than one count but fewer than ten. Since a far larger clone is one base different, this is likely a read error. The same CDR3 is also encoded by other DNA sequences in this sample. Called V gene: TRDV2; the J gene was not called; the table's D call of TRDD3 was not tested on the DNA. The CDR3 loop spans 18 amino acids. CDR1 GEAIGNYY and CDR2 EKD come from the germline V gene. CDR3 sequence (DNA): TGTGCCTGTGACACGATTGGGGGAGTCAAAAAAGAAATCGATAAACTTATCTTT. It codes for CACDTIGGVKKEIDKLIF.

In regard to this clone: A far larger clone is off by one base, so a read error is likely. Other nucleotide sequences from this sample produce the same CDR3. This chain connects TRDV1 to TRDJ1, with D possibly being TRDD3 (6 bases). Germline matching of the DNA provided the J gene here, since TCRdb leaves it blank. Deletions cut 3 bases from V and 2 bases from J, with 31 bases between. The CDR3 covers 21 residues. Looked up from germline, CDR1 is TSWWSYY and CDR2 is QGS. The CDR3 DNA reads TGTGCTCTTGGGGAGCCGAAGCTACTATGGGGTGGGGGTTTCGCAACCGATAAACTCATCTTT. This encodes CALGEPKLLWGGGFATDKLIF.

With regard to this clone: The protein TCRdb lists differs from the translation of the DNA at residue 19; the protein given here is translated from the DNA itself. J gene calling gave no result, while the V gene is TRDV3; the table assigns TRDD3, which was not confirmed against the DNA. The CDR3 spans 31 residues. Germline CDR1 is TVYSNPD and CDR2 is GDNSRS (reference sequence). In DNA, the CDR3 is TGTGCCTTGTGGGAGACCCTGGGAATAAGAAACTCTTTGGCAGTGGAACAACACGTGTTGTCACAGGTAAGTATCGGAAGAATACAACATTTC. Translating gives CALWETLGIRNSLAVEQHVLSQVSIGRIQHF.

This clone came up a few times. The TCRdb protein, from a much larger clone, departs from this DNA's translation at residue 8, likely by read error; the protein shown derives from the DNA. In nucleotides, the CDR3 is TGTGCCTGTGACGCTCTATATGCCTTGTACACCGATAAACTCATCTTT. It yields the protein CACDALYALYTDKLIF. The chain joins TRDV2 to TRDJ1; D is ambiguous. The J gene, absent from TCRdb, was called here by matching the DNA to germline. Trimming cost V 3 bases and J 0 bases, with 16 bases left between them. The V gene's germline CDR1 is GEAIGNYY and CDR2 EKD. CDR3 length: 16 amino acids.

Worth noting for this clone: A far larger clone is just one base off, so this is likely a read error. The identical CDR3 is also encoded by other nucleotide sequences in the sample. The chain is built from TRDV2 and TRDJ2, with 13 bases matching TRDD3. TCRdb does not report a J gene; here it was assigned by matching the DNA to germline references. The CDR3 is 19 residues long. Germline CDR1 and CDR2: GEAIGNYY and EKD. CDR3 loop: CACDTVLGDTHATAAQLFF. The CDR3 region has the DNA TGTGCCTGTGACACCGTACTGGGGGATACGCACGCGACGGCAGCTCAACTCTTCTTT.

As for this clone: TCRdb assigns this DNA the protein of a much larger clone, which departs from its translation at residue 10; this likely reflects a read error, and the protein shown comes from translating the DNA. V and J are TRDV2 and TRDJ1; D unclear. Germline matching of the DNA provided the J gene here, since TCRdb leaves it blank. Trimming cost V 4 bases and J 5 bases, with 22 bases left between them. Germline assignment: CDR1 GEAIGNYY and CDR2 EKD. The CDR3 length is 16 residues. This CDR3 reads CACEPAAKWRRDKLIF. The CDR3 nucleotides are TGTGCCTGTGAACCTGCGGCCAAATGGAGGAGAGATAAACTCATCTTT.